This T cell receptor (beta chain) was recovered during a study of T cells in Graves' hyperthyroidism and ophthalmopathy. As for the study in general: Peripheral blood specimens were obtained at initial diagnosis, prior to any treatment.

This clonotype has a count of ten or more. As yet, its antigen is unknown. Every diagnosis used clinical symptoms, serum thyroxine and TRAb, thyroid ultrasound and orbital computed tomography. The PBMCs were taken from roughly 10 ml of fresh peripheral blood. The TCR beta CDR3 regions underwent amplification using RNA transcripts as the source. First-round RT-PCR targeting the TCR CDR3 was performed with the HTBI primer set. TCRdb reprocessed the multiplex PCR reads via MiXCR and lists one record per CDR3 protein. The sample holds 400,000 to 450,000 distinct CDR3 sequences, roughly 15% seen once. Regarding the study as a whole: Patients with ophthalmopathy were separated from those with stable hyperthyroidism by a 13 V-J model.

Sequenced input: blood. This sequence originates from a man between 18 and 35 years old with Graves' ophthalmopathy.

The CDR3, as DNA: TGTGCCAGCAGTTTCCTCAGGGGGGTCGGGGAGACCCAGTACTTC. The encoded protein is CASSFLRGVGETQYF. This chain connects TRBV6-6 to TRBJ2-5; TRBD1 is a possible D gene (7 bases). The V and J ends lost 4 bases and 5 bases respectively, with 17 bases between them. The germline V gene encodes CDR1 MNHNY and CDR2 SVGAGI (reference sequence). CDR3 length: 15 amino acids.